Shown below are 27 T cell receptor beta chains from a single sample sequenced in a study of blood T cell repertoires in COVID-19 (dated by TCRdb to the early 2020s). Receptor libraries were prepared by the immunoSEQ multiplex PCR assay. The source is immuneACCESS, and TCRdb retained only in-frame sequences with V and J called. Part of the clones is not carried over; for the studies checked, unresolved V genes explain less than half of this, and the remainder is unexplained. The sample table contains roughly 26,000 clones; only one count was recorded for about nine tenths of them. The ten top clones hold around 2.8% of the sample. The sample consisted of peripheral blood. The receptors were sampled from a human donor in a cohort sampled during active COVID-19.

Only one count was recorded for this clone. Other DNA sequences within the sample encode an identical CDR3. The gene calls are TRBV5-1 and TRBJ1-1; a weak D match, TRBD1 (6 bases). The CDR3 spans 14 residues. Germline V gene lookup returns CDR1 SGHRS and CDR2 YFSETQ. Between the trimmed V and J ends, which lost 0 bases and 1 base, there was a span of 7 bases. The CDR3 loop reads CASSLATGNTEAFF. The DNA of the CDR3 is TGCGCCAGCAGCTTGGCGACAGGGAACACTGAAGCTTTCTTT.

The V and J genes are TRBV9 and TRBJ1-2, with TRBD1 identical over 9 bases. CDR1 and CDR2 (germline): SGDLS, YYNGEE. V dropped 0 bases and J dropped 6; count of bases not matched to a gene: 6. The CDR3 has 15 residues. The CDR3: CASSVGGTGTHGYTF. The CDR3 DNA reads TGTGCCAGCAGCGTAGGCGGGACAGGGACGCATGGCTACACCTTC.

The chain recombines TRBV7-3 with TRBJ2-7; the match to TRBD1 covers 9 bases. This CDR3 contains 13 residues. J was trimmed by 6 bases and V by 5 bases; bases with no gene match: 5. Per the germline V gene, CDR1 is SGHTA and CDR2 is FQGTGA. This chain's CDR3 is CASSPGTGTEQYF. CDR3 coding DNA: TGTGCCAGCAGCCCCGGGACAGGGACCGAGCAGTACTTC.

Only one count was recorded for this clone. This rearrangement joins TRBV3-1 (or the pseudogene TRBV3-2) to TRBJ2-5; 10 bases are shared with TRBD2. Germline CDR1 LGHDT, CDR2 YNNKEL (reference sequence). The CDR3 consists of 18 residues. V lost 4 bases to trimming and J lost 0 bases; unmatched junction nucleotides: 11. For the CDR3, the DNA is TGTGCCAGCAGCCTACTAAAGGGCCTAGCGGGGGACCAAGAGACCCAGTACTTC. It codes for CASSLLKGLAGDQETQYF.

The chain joins TRBV13 to TRBJ1-4; the D is unclear. V lost 5 bases and J 8 bases, leaving 18 bases between the germline ends. The CDR3 covers 15 residues. Looked up from germline, CDR1 is PRHDT and CDR2 is FYEKMQ (reference sequence). CDR3 region: CASSPRLVTGEKLFF. In DNA form, the CDR3 reads TGTGCCAGCAGCCCCCGTCTCGTGACCGGGGAAAAACTGTTTTTT. Full variable domain (remainder filled in from reference TRBV13 and TRBJ1-4): AAGVIQSPRHLIKEKRETATLKCYPIPRHDTVYWYQQGPGQDPQFLISFYEKMQSDKGSIPDRFSAQQFSDYHSELNMSSLELGDSALYFCASSPRLVTGEKLFFGSGTQLSVL.

This sequence joins TRBV3-1 (or the pseudogene TRBV3-2) and TRBJ2-7; weak D call: TRBD1 (6 bases). This CDR3 has 13 amino acids. With 1 base removed from V and 2 bases from J, the gap between germline ends came to 6 bases. Looked up from germline, CDR1 is LGHDT and CDR2 is YNNKEL (reference sequence). CDR3 in amino acids: CASSQGGPYEQYF. CDR3 DNA sequence: TGTGCCAGCAGCCAAGGGGGGCCCTACGAGCAGTACTTC.

This chain joins TRBV24-1 and TRBJ2-3, with D tentatively TRBD2 (6 bases). V was clipped by 3 bases and J by 4 bases, with 16 bases between them. CDR3 length: 16 residues. The germline CDR1 and CDR2 sequences are KGHDR and SFDVKD. CDR3 nucleotide sequence: TGTGCCACCAGTGATCCTTCCGGGGGAGCTCCAGATACGCAGTATTTT. This sequence encodes CATSDPSGGAPDTQYF.

The chain carries TRBV7-6 and TRBJ2-7; D is ambiguous. This CDR3 region has 16 residues. CDR1 is SGHVS and CDR2 is FNYEAQ in the germline V gene. Trimming took off 0 bases at V and 3 bases at J, with 15 bases between the two ends. The CDR3 loop reads CASSLACWAFLYEQYF. CDR3 nucleotides: TGTGCCAGCAGCTTAGCGTGTTGGGCTTTTCTCTACGAGCAGTACTTC.

The chain combines TRBV29-1 with TRBJ1-2; D remains unclear. Germline V gives CDR1 SQVTM, CDR2 ANQGSEA. The CDR3 loop spans 12 amino acids. V gave up 7 bases and J gave up 3 bases, with 12 bases separating them. In nucleotides, the CDR3 is TGCAGCGCTTCAGAGGGCCACTATGGCTACACCTTC. Translation gives CSASEGHYGYTF.

This chain joins TRBV19 and TRBJ2-1; 9 bases match TRBD1. The CDR3 is made up of 16 amino acids. Germline-derived CDR1 and CDR2 are LNHDA and SQIVND (reference sequence). V lost 4 bases, J lost 9 bases, and 13 bases stayed unmatched. CDR3 sequence (DNA): TGTGCCAGTAGTAGAGGGAATCCTGGACAGGGGACTGAGCAGTTCTTC. This translates into CASSRGNPGQGTEQFF.

J is TRBJ2-3 and V is TRBV27, with 8 bases identical to TRBD2. CDR3 size: 16 residues. Trimming at V came to 4 bases and at J to 0 bases, leaving 6 bases not matched to a gene. Germline V gene data show CDR1 as MNHEY and CDR2 as SMNVEV (reference sequence). The CDR3 loop reads CASSYGGATSTDTQYF. For the CDR3, the DNA is TGTGCCAGCAGTTACGGGGGGGCTACTAGCACAGATACGCAGTATTTT.

The genes are TRBV19 and TRBJ2-7; no clear D. The CDR3 extends over 12 amino acids. Germline CDR1 is LNHDA and CDR2 is SQIVND (reference sequence). CDR3 in DNA: TGTGCGGTAGGAGCCGTAGGTGACGAGCAGTACTTC. It translates to CAVGAVGDEQYF.

This chain joins TRBV7-6 and TRBJ2-3; D gene unclear. Deletions cut 5 bases from V and 3 bases from J, with 9 bases between. The V gene's germline CDR1 is SGHVS and CDR2 FNYEAQ. The CDR3 is 13 residues long. The CDR3 here is CASSRRGTDTQYF. DNA of the CDR3: TGTGCCAGCAGCCGGAGAGGTACAGATACGCAGTATTTT.

This clone was observed once. The chain joins TRBV7-6 to TRBJ2-3, with D tentatively TRBD2 (6 bases). V was clipped by 2 bases and J by 0 bases, with 21 bases between them. The CDR3 covers 19 residues. The germline gives CDR1 SGHVS, CDR2 FNYEAQ. CDR3 nucleotide sequence: TGTGCCAGCAGCTTACCGGCGGGCGGGGCCGGGGTTAGCACAGATACGCAGTATTTT. Amino acid sequence: CASSLPAGGAGVSTDTQYF.

V usage is TRBV7-3 and J usage is TRBJ1-2, with 10 bases matching TRBD1. The junction had 6 bases not matched to a gene; V was cut back by 0 bases and J by 8 bases. Germline V lookup: CDR1 SGHTA, CDR2 FQGTGA. The CDR3 loop spans 15 amino acids. The CDR3 nucleotides are TGTGCCAGCAGCTTAACCGGGACAGGGGAATCCGGCTACACCTTC. This codes for CASSLTGTGESGYTF.

The chain recombines TRBV10-3 with TRBJ2-7; tentative D call: TRBD1 (5 bases). The germline CDR1 and CDR2 sequences are ENHRY and SYGVKD. Trimming took 4 bases from V and 0 from J, leaving 19 bases between them. This CDR3 is built from 17 residues. CDR3 amino acids: CAISGDPQDIGSYEQYV. The CDR3 DNA is TGTGCCATCAGTGGGGATCCTCAGGACATCGGCTCCTACGAGCAGTACGTC.

V usage is TRBV5-1 and J usage is TRBJ1-6; perhaps TRBD1 as D (5 bases). V was trimmed by 9 bases and J by 6 bases, leaving 16 bases between them. Germline V lookup: CDR1 SGHRS, CDR2 YFSETQ. The CDR3 is 14 amino acids. CDR3: CATSPDSFNSPLHF. The CDR3 DNA sequence: TGCGCCACCTCCCCCGACAGTTTTAATTCACCCCTCCACTTT. Looking up the rest from reference TRBV5-1 and TRBJ1-6 gives the full variable domain: KAGVTQTPRYLIKTRGQQVTLSCSPISGHRSVSWYQQTPGQGLQFLFEYFSETQRNKGNFPGRFSGRQFSNSRSEMNVSTLELGDSALYLCATSPDSFNSPLHFGNGTRLTVT.

The chain joins TRBV19 to TRBJ2-1; tentative D call: TRBD1 (6 bases). Germline CDR1 is LNHDA and CDR2 is SQIVND (reference sequence). The CDR3 has 16 amino acids. V dropped 6 bases and J dropped 0 bases, with 15 bases sitting between them. CDR3 nucleotides: TGTGCCAGTAGGACCCAGGGGCGTAGCTCCTACAATGAGCAGTTCTTC. This codes for CASRTQGRSSYNEQFF.

The chain's CDR3 is CASSPTRASSYNEQFF. The DNA for the CDR3 is TGCGCCAGCAGCCCAACGAGGGCGAGCTCCTACAATGAGCAGTTCTTC. The chain links TRBV5-1 to TRBJ2-1; D perhaps matches TRBD2 (5 bases). From germline, CDR1 is SGHRS and CDR2 YFSETQ. Trimming shortened V by 4 bases and J by 0 bases, and 14 bases separated the two germline ends. This CDR3 region has 16 residues. The full variable domain, rest sourced from reference TRBV5-1 and TRBJ2-1, is KAGVTQTPRYLIKTRGQQVTLSCSPISGHRSVSWYQQTPGQGLQFLFEYFSETQRNKGNFPGRFSGRQFSNSRSEMNVSTLELGDSALYLCASSPTRASSYNEQFFGPGTRLTVL.

The chain combines TRBV6-4 with TRBJ2-3, with 14 bases fitting TRBD2. Unmatched junction bases numbered 1, after V lost 3 bases and J lost 2 bases. The CDR3 sequence is 16 residues long. Germline loops: CDR1 MRHNA, CDR2 SNTAGT. In DNA, the CDR3 is TGTGCCAGCAGTGAGACTAGCGGGGGGGCCACAGATACGCAGTATTTT. It specifies CASSETSGGATDTQYF.

The chain couples TRBV19 to TRBJ1-1, with D possibly being TRBD1 (5 bases). Per the germline V gene, CDR1 is LNHDA and CDR2 is SQIVND (reference sequence). Deletions cut 7 bases from V and 0 bases from J, with 15 bases between. The CDR3 runs 15 residues. The CDR3 spells CASTLGDRMNTEAFF. As DNA, the CDR3 is TGTGCCAGTACTTTAGGGGATCGTATGAACACTGAAGCTTTCTTT.

The chain carries TRBV19 and TRBJ2-3, with 12 positions matching TRBD2. The CDR3 sequence is 15 residues long. With V trimmed by 10 bases and J by 2 bases, 7 bases remained unmatched. Germline CDR1 and CDR2: LNHDA and SQIVND (reference sequence). The CDR3 loop is CATKTSGGNTDTQYF. The CDR3 DNA reads as TGTGCCACAAAGACTAGCGGGGGAAACACAGATACGCAGTATTTT.

This clone showed up just a few times. In nucleotides, the CDR3 is TGTGCCAGTACCATCGGACTAGCCCGCACAGATACGCAGTATTTT. Protein: CASTIGLARTDTQYF. The chain combines TRBV19 with TRBJ2-3; 8 bases align to TRBD2. CDR3 length: 15 amino acids. Looked up from germline, CDR1 is LNHDA and CDR2 is SQIVND (reference sequence). J gave up 1 base and V 7 bases, and 7 bases lay outside the gene matches.

The rearrangement uses TRBV15 and TRBJ2-1; no firm D call. V lost 0 bases to trimming and J lost 5 bases, with 5 bases between them. The CDR3 has 13 amino acids. Germline CDR1 LNHNV, CDR2 YYDKDF (reference sequence). CDR3 residues: CATSRDLHNEQFF. CDR3 DNA: TGTGCCACCAGCAGAGATCTCCACAATGAGCAGTTCTTC.

V and J are TRBV10-1 and TRBJ1-1; D may be TRBD1 (6 bases). V was cut by 7 bases and J by 3 bases, with 15 bases left in between. Germline V CDR1 and CDR2: WNHNN, SYGVQD (reference sequence). The CDR3 totals 14 residues. CDR3 amino acids: CASKVSQGDTEAFF. CDR3 DNA sequence: TGCGCCAGCAAAGTATCACAGGGCGACACTGAAGCTTTCTTT.

This chain uses TRBV28 with TRBJ2-1, with 10 bases identical to TRBD2. The V segment lost 6 bases and the J segment 8 bases; nucleotides outside the gene matches: 10. The germline V gene has CDR1 MDHEN and CDR2 SYDVKM. This CDR3 has 15 residues. DNA for the CDR3: TGTGCCAGCAGACAGAGCGGGGGGGAATCATATGAGCAGTTCTTC. Amino acids: CASRQSGGESYEQFF.

The V gene is TRBV7-2, the J gene TRBJ2-3; D gene unclear. The CDR3 is made up of 16 amino acids. Germline V gene data show CDR1 as SGHTA and CDR2 as FQGNSA. The V and J ends lost 5 bases and 4 bases respectively, with 19 bases between them. The CDR3, as DNA: TGTGCCAGCAGCGCCTTGGGCAGCCGCTCCGCAGATACGCAGTATTTT. Protein sequence: CASSALGSRSADTQYF.